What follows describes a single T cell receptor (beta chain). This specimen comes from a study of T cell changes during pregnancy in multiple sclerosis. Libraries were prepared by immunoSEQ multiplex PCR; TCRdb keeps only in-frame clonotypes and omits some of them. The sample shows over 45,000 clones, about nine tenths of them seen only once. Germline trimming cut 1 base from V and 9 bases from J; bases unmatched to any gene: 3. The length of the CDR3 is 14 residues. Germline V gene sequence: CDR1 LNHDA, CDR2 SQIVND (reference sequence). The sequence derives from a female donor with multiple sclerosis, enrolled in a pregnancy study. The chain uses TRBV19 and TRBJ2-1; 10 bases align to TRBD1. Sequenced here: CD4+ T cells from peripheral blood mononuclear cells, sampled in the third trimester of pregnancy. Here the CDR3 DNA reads TGTGCCAGTAGTATAGGACAGGGGGCCCTTGAGCAGTTCTTC. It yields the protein CASSIGQGALEQFF. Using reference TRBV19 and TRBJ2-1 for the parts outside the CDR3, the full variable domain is DGGITQSPKYLFRKEGQNVTLSCEQNLNHDAMYWYRQDPGQGLRLIYYSQIVNDFQKGDIAEGYSVSREKKESFPLTVTSAQKNPTAFYLCASSIGQGALEQFFGPGTRLTVL.